The 20 T cell receptor beta chains reported below all come from one sample, sequenced in a study of OX40 agonist ivuxolimab in advanced cancers. TCRdb's table, derived via immunoSEQ multiplex PCR, lists solely in-frame clones and lacks some. Here the sample spans some 130,000 clones, about 93% being singletons. The input for sequencing was CD4+ or CD8+ T cells sorted from blood, taken in a trial of the OX40 agonist ivuxolimab. Receptor source: an adult with an advanced solid tumor such as melanoma, head and neck, liver or kidney cancer.

V and J are TRBV6-1 and TRBJ2-5, with D possibly being TRBD1 (6 bases). The germline V gene encodes CDR1 MNHNS and CDR2 SASEGT. This CDR3 is 13 amino acids long. Trimming left V 6 bases short and J 3 bases short, with 11 bases between. The CDR3 reads CASRWGQKETQYF. In nucleotides, the CDR3 is TGTGCCAGCAGGTGGGGGCAGAAAGAGACCCAGTACTTC.

The rearrangement joins TRBV5-1 to TRBJ2-7; D remains ambiguous. Germline-derived CDR1 and CDR2 are SGHRS and YFSETQ. The CDR3 length is 11 residues. Trimming cost V 0 bases and J 7 bases, with 5 bases left between them. CDR3 loop: CASSLGTEQYF. The CDR3 DNA follows: TGCGCCAGCAGCTTGGGTACTGAGCAGTACTTC.

The J gene is TRBJ1-1, the V gene TRBV29-1; 8 bases match TRBD1. The V and J ends lost 5 bases and 4 bases, in that order; junction bases with no gene match: 0. The CDR3 spans 11 residues. Germline V CDR1 and CDR2: SQVTM, ANQGSEA. Here the CDR3 reads CSVQGATEAFF. CDR3 nucleotide sequence: TGCAGCGTTCAGGGGGCCACTGAAGCTTTCTTT.

This clone has just one count. The rearrangement uses TRBV7-9 and TRBJ2-7; a possible D gene is TRBD2 (6 bases). Trimming shortened V by 3 bases and J by 0 bases, and 6 bases separated the two germline ends. CDR1 is SEHNR, CDR2 FQNEAQ, per germline (reference sequence). The CDR3 is made up of 13 amino acids. The CDR3 bases are TGTGCCAGCAGCTTGACTAGCTCCTACGAGCAGTACTTC. Translated: CASSLTSSYEQYF.

This sequence joins TRBV5-6 and TRBJ1-6; TRBD1 matches at 7 bases. V was pared by 4 bases and J by 10 bases, with 8 bases of the junction left unmatched. Germline V gene data show CDR1 as SGHDT and CDR2 as YYEEEE. This CDR3 spans 14 amino acids. The CDR3, as DNA: TGTGCCAGCAGCCGCCGACAGGGTAGATCACCCCTCCACTTT. Its protein is CASSRRQGRSPLHF.

The V call is TRBV13, the J call TRBJ2-7; the D is unclear. V lost 1 base and J 0 bases, leaving 13 bases between the germline ends. This CDR3 spans 16 amino acids. CDR1 is PRHDT, CDR2 FYEKMQ, per germline (reference sequence). The CDR3 bases are TGTGCCAGCAGCTTAGTGACGATTGCAGGCTCCTACGAGCAGTACTTC. Translation: CASSLVTIAGSYEQYF.

The J gene is TRBJ1-1, the V gene TRBV5-4, with TRBD1 as a possible D gene (6 bases). CDR1 is SGHNT, CDR2 YYREEE, per germline (reference sequence). The CDR3 has 15 amino acids. V shed 0 bases and J shed 1 base, with 10 bases lying between them. The CDR3 loop reads CASSLAQGGNTEAFF. DNA for the CDR3: TGTGCCAGCAGCTTGGCACAAGGGGGGAACACTGAAGCTTTCTTT.

This clone was seen once. V and J are TRBV29-1 and TRBJ1-5, with TRBD1 as a possible D gene (6 bases). The CDR3 has 12 residues. The germline gives CDR1 SQVTM, CDR2 ANQGSEA. Trimming cost V 0 bases and J 6 bases, with 6 bases left between them. In DNA, the CDR3 is TGCAGCGTTGAAGACAGGGGTCAGCCCCAGCATTTT. Its protein product is CSVEDRGQPQHF.

The CDR3 DNA reads TGTGCCAGCAGCCCCCTGGGAGGACAGCTCCCTTCCGAGCAGTACTTC. Its protein is CASSPLGGQLPSEQYF. This chain uses TRBV9 with TRBJ2-7; D is perhaps TRBD1 or TRBD2 (6 bases each). V gave up 4 bases and J gave up 6 bases, with 23 bases separating them. Germline V lookup: CDR1 SGDLS, CDR2 YYNGEE. The CDR3 contains 16 residues.

The rearrangement links TRBV7-2 to TRBJ1-1; no firm D call. CDR3 length equals 14 residues. In germline, CDR1 is SGHTA, CDR2 FQGNSA. V shed 3 bases and J shed 0 bases, with 8 bases lying between them. The CDR3 sequence: CASSLRVLNTEAFF. The CDR3 nucleotides read TGTGCCAGCAGCTTGAGAGTCCTGAACACTGAAGCTTTCTTT.

The DNA for the CDR3 is TGTGCCATCACCGAGGGACAGGGCACCGGGGAGCTGTTTTTT. Its protein is CAITEGQGTGELFF. The chain has TRBV10-3 and TRBJ2-2, with 9 nucleotides matching TRBD1. Trimming took 7 bases from V and 4 from J; bases not matched to a gene: 4. The germline V gene encodes CDR1 ENHRY and CDR2 SYGVKD. The CDR3 totals 14 residues.

The chain is built from TRBV6-6 and TRBJ2-3; TRBD2 matches 12 bases. Germline loops: CDR1 MNHNY, CDR2 SVGAGI (reference sequence). Trimming took 4 bases from V and 5 from J; bases not matched to a gene: 7. This CDR3 has 16 amino acids. The CDR3: CASSSPSGRAGDTQYF. CDR3 coding DNA: TGTGCCAGCAGTTCCCCTAGCGGGAGGGCCGGAGATACGCAGTATTTT.

V and J are TRBV6-5 and TRBJ2-2, with D possibly matching TRBD1 (6 bases). Trimming cost V 6 bases and J 3 bases, with 14 bases left between them. The germline CDR1 and CDR2 sequences are MNHEY and SVGAGI. This CDR3 contains 15 residues. The CDR3 reads CASSLQGRHTGELFF. The CDR3 DNA reads TGTGCCAGCAGCTTACAGGGCCGCCACACCGGGGAGCTGTTTTTT.

The chain uses TRBV5-1 and TRBJ2-7; possibly TRBD2 for D (6 bases). V was pared by 0 bases and J by 4 bases, with 20 bases between. The CDR3 spans 17 residues. Germline CDR1 is SGHRS and CDR2 is YFSETQ. Here the CDR3 reads CASSLAPSTSSEYEQYF. In DNA, the CDR3 is TGCGCCAGCAGCTTGGCCCCCTCTACTAGCAGCGAGTACGAGCAGTACTTC.

The rearrangement joins TRBV7-6 to TRBJ2-7; 7 bases agree with TRBD1. This CDR3 contains 14 residues. Germline trimming cut 2 bases from V and 5 bases from J; bases unmatched to any gene: 6. Germline CDR1 and CDR2: SGHVS and FNYEAQ. For the CDR3, the DNA is TGTGCCAGCAGCTTACGACAGGGCCCCGACGAGCAGTACTTC. This sequence encodes CASSLRQGPDEQYF.

The V gene is TRBV5-1, the J gene TRBJ1-1; D is possibly TRBD1 (6 bases). The V and J ends lost 0 bases and 3 bases respectively, with 9 bases between them. CDR1 is SGHRS and CDR2 is YFSETQ in the germline V gene. The CDR3 is 14 residues long. CDR3: CASSLGTAYTEAFF. CDR3 in DNA: TGCGCCAGCAGCTTGGGGACAGCTTACACTGAAGCTTTCTTT.

The chain carries TRBV7-2 and TRBJ2-7; 10 nucleotides align to TRBD2. The CDR3 covers 14 residues. V shed 5 bases and J 3 bases; nucleotides not matched to a gene: 4. Per the germline V gene, CDR1 is SGHTA and CDR2 is FQGNSA. The CDR3 coding sequence is TGTGCCAGCAGCCCACCTAGCGGGAGCTACGAGCAGTACTTC. Encoded protein: CASSPPSGSYEQYF.

The chain links TRBV20-1 to TRBJ1-4; TRBD1 might be the D (5 bases). Germline V lookup: CDR1 DFQATT, CDR2 SNEGSKA (reference sequence). The CDR3 sequence is 11 residues long. V was shortened by 6 bases and J by 13 bases, with 15 bases between the two germline ends. Here the CDR3 reads CSASRAWGLFF. In DNA, the CDR3 is TGCAGTGCGAGCAGGGCTTGGGGACTGTTTTTT.

This clone was recorded once. The J gene is TRBJ1-5, the V gene TRBV5-8; D is undetermined. The CDR3 sequence is 15 residues long. Trimming removed 0 bases from V and 0 bases from J, with 7 bases in between. CDR1 is SGHTS, CDR2 YDEGEE, per germline. The CDR3 DNA is TGTGCCAGCAGCTTGGGGGCGTATAGCAATCAGCCCCAGCATTTT. Its protein is CASSLGAYSNQPQHF.

V and J are TRBV5-1 and TRBJ2-2, with a possible D match to TRBD1 (5 bases). The length of the CDR3 is 16 residues. CDR1 and CDR2 from the germline V gene are SGHRS and YFSETQ. V was pared by 4 bases and J by 2 bases, with 15 bases between. The chain's CDR3 is CASSPRAGHNTGELFF. The CDR3 DNA reads TGCGCCAGCAGCCCCCGGGCCGGACATAACACCGGGGAGCTGTTTTTT.